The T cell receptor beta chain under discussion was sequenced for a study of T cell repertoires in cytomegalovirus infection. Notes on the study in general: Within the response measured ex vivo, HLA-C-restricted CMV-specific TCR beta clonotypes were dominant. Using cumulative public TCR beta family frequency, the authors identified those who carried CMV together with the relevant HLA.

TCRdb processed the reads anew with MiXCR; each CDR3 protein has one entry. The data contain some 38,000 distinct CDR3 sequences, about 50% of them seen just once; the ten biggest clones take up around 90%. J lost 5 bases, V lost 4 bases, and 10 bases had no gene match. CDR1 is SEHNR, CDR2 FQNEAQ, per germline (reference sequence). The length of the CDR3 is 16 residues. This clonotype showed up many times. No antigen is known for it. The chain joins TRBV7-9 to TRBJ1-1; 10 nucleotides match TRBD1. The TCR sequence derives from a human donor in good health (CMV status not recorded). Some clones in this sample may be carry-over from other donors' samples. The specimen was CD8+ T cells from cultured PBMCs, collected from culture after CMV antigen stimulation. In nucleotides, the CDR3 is TGTGCCAGCAGCTCCACCCCGGAGGACAGGGGGACTGAAGCTTTCTTT. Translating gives CASSSTPEDRGTEAFF.